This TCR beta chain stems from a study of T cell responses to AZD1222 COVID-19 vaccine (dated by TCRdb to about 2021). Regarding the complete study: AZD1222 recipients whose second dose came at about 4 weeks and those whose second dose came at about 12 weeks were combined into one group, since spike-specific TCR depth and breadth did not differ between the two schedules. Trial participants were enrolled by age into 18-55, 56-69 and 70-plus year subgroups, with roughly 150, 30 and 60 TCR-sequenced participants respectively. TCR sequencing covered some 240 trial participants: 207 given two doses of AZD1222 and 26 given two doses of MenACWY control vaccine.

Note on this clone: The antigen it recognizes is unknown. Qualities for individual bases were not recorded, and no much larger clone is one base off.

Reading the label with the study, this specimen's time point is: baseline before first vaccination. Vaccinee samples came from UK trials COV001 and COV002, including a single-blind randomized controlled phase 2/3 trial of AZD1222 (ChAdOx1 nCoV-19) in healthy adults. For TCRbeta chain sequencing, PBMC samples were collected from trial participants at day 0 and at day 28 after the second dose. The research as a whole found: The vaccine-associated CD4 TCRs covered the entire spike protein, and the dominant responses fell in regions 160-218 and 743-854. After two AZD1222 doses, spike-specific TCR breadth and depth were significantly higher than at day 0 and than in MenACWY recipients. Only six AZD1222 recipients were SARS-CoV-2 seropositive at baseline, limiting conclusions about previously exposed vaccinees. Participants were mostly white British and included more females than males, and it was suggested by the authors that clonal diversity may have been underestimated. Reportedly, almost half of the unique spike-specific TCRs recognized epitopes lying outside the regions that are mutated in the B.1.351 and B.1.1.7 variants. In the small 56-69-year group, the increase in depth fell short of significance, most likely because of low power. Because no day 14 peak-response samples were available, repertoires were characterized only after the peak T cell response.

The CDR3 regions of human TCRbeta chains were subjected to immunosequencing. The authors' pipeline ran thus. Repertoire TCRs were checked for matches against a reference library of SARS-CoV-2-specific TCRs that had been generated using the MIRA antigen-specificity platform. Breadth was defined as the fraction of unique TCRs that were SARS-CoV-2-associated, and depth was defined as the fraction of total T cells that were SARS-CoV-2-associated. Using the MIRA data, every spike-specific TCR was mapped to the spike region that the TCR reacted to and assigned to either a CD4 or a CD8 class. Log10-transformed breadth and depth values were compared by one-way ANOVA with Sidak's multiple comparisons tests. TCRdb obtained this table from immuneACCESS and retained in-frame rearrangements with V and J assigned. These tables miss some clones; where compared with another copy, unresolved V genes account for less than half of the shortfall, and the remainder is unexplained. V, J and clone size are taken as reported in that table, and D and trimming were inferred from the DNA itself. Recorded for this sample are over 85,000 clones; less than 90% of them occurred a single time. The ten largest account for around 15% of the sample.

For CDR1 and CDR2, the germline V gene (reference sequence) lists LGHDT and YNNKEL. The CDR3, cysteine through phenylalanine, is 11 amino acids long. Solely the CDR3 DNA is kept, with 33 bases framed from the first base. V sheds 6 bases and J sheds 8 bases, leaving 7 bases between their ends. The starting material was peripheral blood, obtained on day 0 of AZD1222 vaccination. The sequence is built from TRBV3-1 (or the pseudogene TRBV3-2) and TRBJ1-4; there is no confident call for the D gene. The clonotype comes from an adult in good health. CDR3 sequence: CASRHLEKLFF. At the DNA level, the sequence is TGTGCCAGCAGACACTTGGAAAAACTGTTTTTT.